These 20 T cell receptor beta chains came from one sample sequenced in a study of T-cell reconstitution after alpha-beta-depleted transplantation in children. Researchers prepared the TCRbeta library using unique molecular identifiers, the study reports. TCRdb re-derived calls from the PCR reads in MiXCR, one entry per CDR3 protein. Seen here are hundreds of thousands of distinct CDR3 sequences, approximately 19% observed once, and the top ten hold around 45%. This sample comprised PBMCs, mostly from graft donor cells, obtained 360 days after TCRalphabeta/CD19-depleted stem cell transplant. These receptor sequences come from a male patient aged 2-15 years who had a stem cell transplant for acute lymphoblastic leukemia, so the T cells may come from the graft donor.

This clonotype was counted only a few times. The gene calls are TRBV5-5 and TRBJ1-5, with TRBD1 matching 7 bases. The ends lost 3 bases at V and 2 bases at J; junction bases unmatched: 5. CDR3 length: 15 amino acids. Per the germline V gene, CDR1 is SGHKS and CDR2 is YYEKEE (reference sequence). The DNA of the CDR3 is TGTGCCAGCAGCTCCTACAGGGGCCGCAATCAGCCCCAGCATTTT. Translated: CASSSYRGRNQPQHF.

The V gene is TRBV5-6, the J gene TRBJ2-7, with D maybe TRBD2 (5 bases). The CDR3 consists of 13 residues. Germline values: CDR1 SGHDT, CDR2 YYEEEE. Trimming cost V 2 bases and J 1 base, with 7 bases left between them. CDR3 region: CASSFRESYEQYF. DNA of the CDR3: TGTGCCAGCAGCTTTAGGGAGTCCTACGAGCAGTACTTC.

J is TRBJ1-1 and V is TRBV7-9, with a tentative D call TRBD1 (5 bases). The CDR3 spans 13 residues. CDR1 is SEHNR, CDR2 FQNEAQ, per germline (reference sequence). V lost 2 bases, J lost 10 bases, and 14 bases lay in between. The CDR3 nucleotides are TGTGCCAGCAGCTTAAACATGAACCAGGGAGCTTTCTTT. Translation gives CASSLNMNQGAFF.

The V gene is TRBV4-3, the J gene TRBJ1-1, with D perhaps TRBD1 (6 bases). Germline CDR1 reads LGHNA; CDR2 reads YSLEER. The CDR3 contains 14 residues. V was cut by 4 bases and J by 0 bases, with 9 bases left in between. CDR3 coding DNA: TGCGCCAGCAGCCGAGGGGGGATGAACACTGAAGCTTTCTTT. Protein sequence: CASSRGGMNTEAFF.

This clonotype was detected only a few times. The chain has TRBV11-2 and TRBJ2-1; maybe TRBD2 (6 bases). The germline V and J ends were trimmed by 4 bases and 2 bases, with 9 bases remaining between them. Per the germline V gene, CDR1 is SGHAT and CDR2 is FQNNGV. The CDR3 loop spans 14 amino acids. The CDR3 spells CASSSLAAYNEQFF. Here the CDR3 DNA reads TGTGCCAGCAGCTCTTTAGCGGCCTACAATGAGCAGTTCTTC.

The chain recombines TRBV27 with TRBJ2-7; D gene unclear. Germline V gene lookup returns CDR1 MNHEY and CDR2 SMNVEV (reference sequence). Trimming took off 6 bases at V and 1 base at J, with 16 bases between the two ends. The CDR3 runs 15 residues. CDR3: CASSLQFGRSYEQYF. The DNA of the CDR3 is TGTGCCAGCAGCTTACAGTTCGGCCGTTCCTACGAGCAGTACTTC.

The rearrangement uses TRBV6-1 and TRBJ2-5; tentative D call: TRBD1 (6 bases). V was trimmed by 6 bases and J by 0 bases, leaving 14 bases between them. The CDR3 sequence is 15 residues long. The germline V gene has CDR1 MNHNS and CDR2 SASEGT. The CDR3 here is CASRPGTRYQETQYF. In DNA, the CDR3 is TGTGCCAGCAGACCCGGGACAAGGTACCAAGAGACCCAGTACTTC.

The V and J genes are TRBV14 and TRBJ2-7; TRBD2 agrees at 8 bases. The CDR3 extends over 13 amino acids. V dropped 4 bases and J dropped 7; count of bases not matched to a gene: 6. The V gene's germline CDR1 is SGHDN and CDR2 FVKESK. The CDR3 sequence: CASSPSGGVEQYF. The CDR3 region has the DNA TGTGCCAGCAGCCCCTCCGGGGGGGTTGAGCAGTACTTC.

CDR3 amino acids: CASSESLVTDTQYF. Here the CDR3 DNA reads TGTGCCAGCAGTGAATCCTTAGTTACAGATACGCAGTATTTT. The chain employs TRBV25-1 and TRBJ2-3; D is uncertain. This CDR3 has 14 amino acids. V gave up 1 base and J gave up 3 bases, with 8 bases separating them. Germline assignment: CDR1 MGHDK and CDR2 SYGVNS.

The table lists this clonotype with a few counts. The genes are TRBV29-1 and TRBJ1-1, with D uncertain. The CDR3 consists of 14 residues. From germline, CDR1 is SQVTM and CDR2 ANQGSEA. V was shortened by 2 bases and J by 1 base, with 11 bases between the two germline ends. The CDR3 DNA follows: TGCAGCGTTGAAAGAGCGGGGAGGAACACTGAAGCTTTCTTT. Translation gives CSVERAGRNTEAFF.

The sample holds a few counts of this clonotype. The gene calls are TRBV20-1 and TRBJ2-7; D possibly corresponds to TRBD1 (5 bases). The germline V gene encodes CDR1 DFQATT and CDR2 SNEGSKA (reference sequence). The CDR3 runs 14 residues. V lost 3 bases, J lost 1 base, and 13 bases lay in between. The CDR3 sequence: CSARSDRGSYEQYF. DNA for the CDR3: TGCAGTGCTAGGTCAGACAGAGGTTCCTACGAGCAGTACTTC.

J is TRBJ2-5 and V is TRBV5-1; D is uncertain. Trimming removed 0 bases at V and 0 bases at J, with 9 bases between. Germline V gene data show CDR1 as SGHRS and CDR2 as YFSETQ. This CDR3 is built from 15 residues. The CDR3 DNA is TGCGCCAGCAGCTTGGTGTCAGGCGACCAAGAGACCCAGTACTTC. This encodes CASSLVSGDQETQYF.

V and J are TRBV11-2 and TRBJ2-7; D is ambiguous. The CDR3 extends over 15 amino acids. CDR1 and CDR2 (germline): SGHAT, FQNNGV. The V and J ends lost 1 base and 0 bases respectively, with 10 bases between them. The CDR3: CASSLVGSSSYEQYF. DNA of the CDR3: TGTGCCAGCAGCTTAGTAGGGTCGAGCTCCTACGAGCAGTACTTC.

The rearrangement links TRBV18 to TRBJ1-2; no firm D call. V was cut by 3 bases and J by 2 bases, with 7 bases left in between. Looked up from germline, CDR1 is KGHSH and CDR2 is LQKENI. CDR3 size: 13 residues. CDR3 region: CASSPQENYGYTF. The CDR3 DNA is TGTGCCAGCTCACCTCAGGAGAACTATGGCTACACCTTC.

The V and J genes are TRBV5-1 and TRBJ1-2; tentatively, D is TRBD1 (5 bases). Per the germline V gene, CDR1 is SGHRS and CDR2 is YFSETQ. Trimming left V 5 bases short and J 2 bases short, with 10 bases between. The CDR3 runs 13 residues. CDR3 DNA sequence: TGCGCCAGCAGTTCACAGGAGAACTATGGCTACACCTTC. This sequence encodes CASSSQENYGYTF.

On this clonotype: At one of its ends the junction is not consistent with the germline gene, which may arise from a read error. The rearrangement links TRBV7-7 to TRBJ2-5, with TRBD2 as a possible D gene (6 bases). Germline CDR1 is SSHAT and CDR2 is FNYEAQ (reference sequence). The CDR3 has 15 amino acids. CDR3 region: CASSLVLASQETQYF. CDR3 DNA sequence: TGTGCTAGCAGCTTAGTCCTAGCGTCCCAAGAGACCCAGTACTTC.

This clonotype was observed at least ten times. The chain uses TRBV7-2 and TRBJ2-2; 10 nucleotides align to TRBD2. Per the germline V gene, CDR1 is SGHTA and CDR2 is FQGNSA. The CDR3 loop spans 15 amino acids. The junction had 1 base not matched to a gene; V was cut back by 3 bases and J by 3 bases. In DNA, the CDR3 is TGTGCCAGCAGCTTGAGCGGGGGGGACACCGGGGAGCTGTTTTTT. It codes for CASSLSGGDTGELFF.

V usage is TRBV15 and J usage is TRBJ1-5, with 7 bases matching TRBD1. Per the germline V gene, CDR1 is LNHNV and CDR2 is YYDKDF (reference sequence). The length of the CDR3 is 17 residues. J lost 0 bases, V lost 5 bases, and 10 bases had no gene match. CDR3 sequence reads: CATSGFGTEYSNQPQHF. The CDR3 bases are TGTGCCACCAGCGGGTTCGGGACAGAGTATAGCAATCAGCCCCAGCATTTT.

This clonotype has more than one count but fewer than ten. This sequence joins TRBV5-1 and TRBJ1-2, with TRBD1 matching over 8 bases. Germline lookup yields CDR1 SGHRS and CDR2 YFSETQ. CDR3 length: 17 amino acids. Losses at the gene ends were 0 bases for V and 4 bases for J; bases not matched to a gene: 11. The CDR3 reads CASSLAGSTGTGYGYTF. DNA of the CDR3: TGCGCCAGCAGCTTGGCCGGATCAACCGGGACAGGCTATGGCTACACCTTC.

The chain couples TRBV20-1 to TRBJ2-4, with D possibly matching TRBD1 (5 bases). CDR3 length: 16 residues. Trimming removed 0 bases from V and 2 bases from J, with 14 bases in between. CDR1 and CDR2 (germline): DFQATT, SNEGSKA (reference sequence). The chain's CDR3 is CSARDQFQGSKNIQYF. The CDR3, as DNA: TGCAGTGCTAGAGATCAGTTCCAGGGATCCAAAAACATTCAGTACTTC.